The 14 T cell receptor beta chains below all came from one sample that was sequenced in a study of radiotherapy plus CTLA-4 blockade in lung cancer. TCRdb's table, derived via immunoSEQ multiplex PCR, lists solely in-frame clones and lacks some. Here the sample spans 40,000 to 50,000 clones, 75% to 90% being singletons. Specimen: peripheral blood, collected from a patient treated with radiotherapy plus ipilimumab. These TCRs come from a human donor with non-small cell lung cancer who had stable disease on radiotherapy plus ipilimumab.

The chain carries TRBV5-1 and TRBJ2-1, with TRBD2 matching 12 bases. The CDR3 spans 20 residues. The germline V gene has CDR1 SGHRS and CDR2 YFSETQ. The junction had 13 bases not matched to a gene; V was cut back by 2 bases and J by 1 base. The CDR3 DNA is TGCGCCAGCAGCTTTCCTCGTGAAAGGACTAGCGGGAAATCCTACAATGAGCAGTTCTTC. Amino acid sequence: CASSFPRERTSGKSYNEQFF.

In this sample, this clone turned up once. The chain employs TRBV10-3 and TRBJ2-7; 8 positions match TRBD1. Germline-derived CDR1 and CDR2 are ENHRY and SYGVKD. The CDR3 totals 17 residues. Germline trimming cut 2 bases from V and 0 bases from J; bases unmatched to any gene: 9. The CDR3 protein is CAISEIGYRGDSYEQYF. The CDR3 DNA follows: TGTGCCATCAGTGAGATTGGGTACAGGGGGGACTCCTACGAGCAGTACTTC.

The chain uses TRBV9 and TRBJ2-5, with TRBD2 as a possible D gene (7 bases). V was shortened by 7 bases and J by 2 bases, with 9 bases between the two germline ends. This CDR3 contains 12 residues. Germline V gene data show CDR1 as SGDLS and CDR2 as YYNGEE. The CDR3 region has the DNA TGTGCCAGCGGGGGGGCACAAGAGACCCAGTACTTC. Its protein is CASGGAQETQYF.

The genes are TRBV5-8 and TRBJ1-4; tentative D call: TRBD1 (5 bases). The CDR3 covers 15 residues. V lost 4 bases and J lost 5, with 15 bases in between. CDR1 and CDR2 from the germline V gene are SGHTS and YDEGEE. The CDR3 nucleotides read TGTGCCAGCAGCCATCCGGGCGGACAAAATGAAAAACTGTTTTTT. This gives the protein CASSHPGGQNEKLFF. Looking up the rest from reference TRBV5-8 and TRBJ1-4 gives the full variable domain: EAGVTQSPTHLIKTRGQQATLRCSPISGHTSVYWYQQALGLGLQFLLWYDEGEERNRGNFPPRFSGRQFPNYSSELNVNALELEDSALYLCASSHPGGQNEKLFFGSGTQLSVL.

The chain links TRBV18 to TRBJ1-1; TRBD1 is a possible D gene (5 bases). The CDR3 is 15 residues long. Germline V gene lookup returns CDR1 KGHSH and CDR2 LQKENI. V lost 4 bases to trimming and J lost 4 bases, with 16 bases between them. As DNA, the CDR3 is TGTGCCAGCTCACAGACCGGGCAGGGTAGCACTGAAGCTTTCTTT. Protein product: CASSQTGQGSTEAFF. Together with reference TRBV18 and TRBJ1-1, the CDR3 gives the full variable domain: NAGVMQNPRHLVRRRGQEARLRCSPMKGHSHVYWYRQLPEEGLKFMVYLQKENIIDESGMPKERFSAEFPKEGPSILRIQQVVRGDSAAYFCASSQTGQGSTEAFFGQGTRLTVV.

The chain recombines TRBV5-1 with TRBJ1-1, with 11 bases that match TRBD1. J was trimmed by 5 bases and V by 4 bases; bases with no gene match: 4. The CDR3 extends over 14 amino acids. Germline loops: CDR1 SGHRS, CDR2 YFSETQ. CDR3 loop: CASSGGTGGTEAFF. The CDR3, as DNA: TGCGCCAGCAGCGGCGGGACAGGGGGTACTGAAGCTTTCTTT. Filled out from reference TRBV5-1 and TRBJ1-1, the complete variable domain reads KAGVTQTPRYLIKTRGQQVTLSCSPISGHRSVSWYQQTPGQGLQFLFEYFSETQRNKGNFPGRFSGRQFSNSRSEMNVSTLELGDSALYLCASSGGTGGTEAFFGQGTRLTVV.

This sequence joins TRBV4-1 and TRBJ2-1; TRBD2 aligns across 10 bases. The germline gives CDR1 MGHRA, CDR2 YSYEKL. This CDR3 is built from 15 residues. Losses at the gene ends were 1 base for V and 8 bases for J; bases not matched to a gene: 5. As DNA, the CDR3 is TGCGCCAGCAGCCAAGTTTCTAGCGGGAGTGATGAGCAGTTCTTC. Translation gives CASSQVSSGSDEQFF.

The chain links TRBV4-1 to TRBJ1-5; no firm D call. V lost 0 bases to trimming and J lost 0 bases, with 12 bases between them. The CDR3 is made up of 17 amino acids. CDR1 is MGHRA and CDR2 is YSYEKL in the germline V gene. CDR3 protein: CASSQEEADYSNQPQHF. DNA of the CDR3: TGCGCCAGCAGCCAAGAAGAGGCAGATTATAGCAATCAGCCCCAGCATTTT.

This chain connects TRBV27 to TRBJ2-3; D call uncertain. Germline values: CDR1 MNHEY, CDR2 SMNVEV (reference sequence). This CDR3 spans 13 amino acids. Trimming pared 3 bases from V and 0 bases from J, leaving 4 bases between. CDR3 amino acids: CASSFRSTDTQYF. As DNA, the CDR3 is TGTGCCAGCAGTTTTCGGAGCACAGATACGCAGTATTTT.

This clone was seen a single time. This sequence joins TRBV7-2 and TRBJ1-6, with a weak D call TRBD1 (5 bases). CDR3 length equals 16 residues. From germline, CDR1 is SGHTA and CDR2 FQGNSA. V gave up 6 bases and J gave up 0 bases, with 12 bases separating them. CDR3 protein: CASRSDSSSYNSPLHF. Here the CDR3 DNA reads TGTGCCAGCAGATCCGACAGTAGCTCCTATAATTCACCCCTCCACTTT. Complete variable domain (other parts from reference TRBV7-2 and TRBJ1-6): GAGVSQSPSNKVTEKGKDVELRCDPISGHTALYWYRQSLGQGLEFLIYFQGNSAPDKSGLPSDRFSAERTGGSVSTLTIQRTQQEDSAVYLCASRSDSSSYNSPLHFGNGTRLTVT.

V is TRBV7-2 and J is TRBJ1-5; D uncertain. The CDR3 spans 14 residues. Germline assignment: CDR1 SGHTA and CDR2 FQGNSA. V was cut by 1 base and J by 4 bases, with 8 bases left in between. CDR3 sequence reads: CASSLVSGNQPQHF. The CDR3 coding sequence is TGTGCCAGCAGCTTAGTATCAGGTAATCAGCCCCAGCATTTT.

This clone was found once. CDR3 region: CASSIPGTGLNQPQHF. DNA of the CDR3: TGTGCCAGTAGTATACCAGGAACAGGCCTGAATCAGCCCCAGCATTTT. V gene TRBV19 combines with J gene TRBJ1-5; possibly TRBD1 for D (5 bases). The V and J ends lost 2 bases and 4 bases respectively, with 15 bases between them. Germline CDR1 reads LNHDA; CDR2 reads SQIVND (reference sequence). The CDR3 is 16 residues long.

J is TRBJ2-2 and V is TRBV7-2; D remains ambiguous. Germline CDR1 reads SGHTA; CDR2 reads FQGNSA. The CDR3 contains 15 residues. Deletions cut 1 base from V and 4 bases from J, with 10 bases between. The CDR3 DNA is TGTGCCAGCAGCTTAGTAGCCAGACCCACCGGGGAGCTGTTTTTT. As protein: CASSLVARPTGELFF.

The V gene is TRBV4-3, the J gene TRBJ1-2; D is ambiguous. The CDR3 consists of 19 residues. CDR1 and CDR2 from the germline V gene are LGHNA and YSLEER. V was shortened by 2 bases and J by 0 bases, with 22 bases between the two germline ends. CDR3 loop: CASSQQLSMVGISNYGYTF. The CDR3, as DNA: TGCGCCAGCAGCCAACAACTGTCGATGGTCGGGATCTCTAACTATGGCTACACCTTC.